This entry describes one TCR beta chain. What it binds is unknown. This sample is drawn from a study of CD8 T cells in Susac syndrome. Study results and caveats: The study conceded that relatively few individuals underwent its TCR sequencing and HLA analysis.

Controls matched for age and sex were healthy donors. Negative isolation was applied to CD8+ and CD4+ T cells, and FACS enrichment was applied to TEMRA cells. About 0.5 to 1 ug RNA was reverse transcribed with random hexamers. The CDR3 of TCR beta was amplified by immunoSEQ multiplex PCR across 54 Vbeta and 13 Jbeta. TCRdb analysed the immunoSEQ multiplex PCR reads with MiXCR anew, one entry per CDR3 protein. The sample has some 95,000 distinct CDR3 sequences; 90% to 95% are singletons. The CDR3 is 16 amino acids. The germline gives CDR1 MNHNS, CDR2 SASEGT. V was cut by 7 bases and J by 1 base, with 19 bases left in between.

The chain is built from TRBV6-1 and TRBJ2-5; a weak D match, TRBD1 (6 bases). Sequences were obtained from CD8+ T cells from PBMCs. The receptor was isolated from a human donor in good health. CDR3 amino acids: CASTPWGHLPQETQYF. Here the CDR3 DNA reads TGTGCCAGCACCCCTTGGGGGCACCTCCCCCAAGAGACCCAGTACTTC.